What follows are 19 T cell receptor beta chains derived from one specimen sequenced in a study of OX40 agonist ivuxolimab in advanced cancers. The data were produced by immunoSEQ multiplex PCR, yet TCRdb's version contains in-frame clones alone and is incomplete. The top ten clones hold about 0.25% of a sample with around 63,000 clones, over 75% of them seen once. Here the sequenced sample was CD4+ or CD8+ T cells sorted from blood, taken in a trial of the OX40 agonist ivuxolimab. The receptor source for this set is an adult with an advanced solid tumor such as melanoma, head and neck, liver or kidney cancer.

The gene calls are TRBV9 and TRBJ2-7; D is undetermined. Trimming took off 2 bases at V and 4 bases at J, with 16 bases between the two ends. CDR1 SGDLS and CDR2 YYNGEE come from the germline V gene. The CDR3 runs 15 residues. DNA for the CDR3: TGTGCCAGCAGCGTTTCTTCCGATCTTAGTTACGAGCAGTACTTC. This codes for CASSVSSDLSYEQYF.

The V and J genes are TRBV11-2 and TRBJ1-1; D might be TRBD1 (6 bases). The CDR3 sequence is 13 residues long. The germline V gene has CDR1 SGHAT and CDR2 FQNNGV. Trimming stripped 1 base from V and 7 bases from J, with 10 bases between. The DNA of the CDR3 is TGTGCCAGCAGCTTAGGAGGGGGAATTGAAGCTTTCTTT. As protein: CASSLGGGIEAFF.

The chain carries TRBV23-1 and TRBJ2-7; D is unclear. TRBV23-1 is given ORF status, its function remaining uncertain. CDR3 length: 14 amino acids. Between the trimmed V and J ends, which lost 0 bases and 0 bases, there was a span of 6 bases. This chain's CDR3 is CASSQSGSSYEQYF. The DNA for the CDR3 is TGCGCCAGCAGTCAATCGGGCAGCTCCTACGAGCAGTACTTC.

This clone was counted between two and nine times. V is TRBV29-1 and J is TRBJ2-1; tentatively, D is TRBD2 (7 bases). This CDR3 has 16 amino acids. The germline V and J ends were trimmed by 5 bases and 8 bases, with 25 bases remaining between them. Germline lookup yields CDR1 SQVTM and CDR2 ANQGSEA. In nucleotides, the CDR3 is TGCAGCGTTAGGGGGGGAGCATCCCAAGCACCCCATGAGCAGTTCTTC. This gives the protein CSVRGGASQAPHEQFF.

This sequence joins TRBV10-3 and TRBJ2-2; 7 nucleotides line up with TRBD1. Germline CDR1 is ENHRY and CDR2 is SYGVKD. The length of the CDR3 is 14 residues. The V gene end was trimmed by 7 bases and the J gene end by 5 bases; junction bases not matched to a gene: 7. The CDR3 sequence is CAITDQGETGELFF. CDR3 DNA sequence: TGTGCCATCACCGATCAGGGGGAAACCGGGGAGCTGTTTTTT.

CDR3 loop: CASSLIRTENIQYF. For the CDR3, the DNA is TGTGCCAGTAGTTTAATCCGGACAGAAAACATTCAGTACTTC. This chain links TRBV19 with TRBJ2-4; D perhaps matches TRBD1 (6 bases). This CDR3 spans 14 amino acids. Germline CDR1 reads LNHDA; CDR2 reads SQIVND (reference sequence). Trimming cost V 5 bases and J 5 bases, with 13 bases left between them.

The rearrangement uses TRBV28 and TRBJ1-1, with 8 bases matching TRBD1. The CDR3 contains 15 residues. Germline loops: CDR1 MDHEN, CDR2 SYDVKM. Trimming at V came to 7 bases and at J to 0 bases, leaving 7 bases not matched to a gene. The CDR3 region has the DNA TGTGCCAGCACTGGGACAGGAAGAATGAACACTGAAGCTTTCTTT. Translation: CASTGTGRMNTEAFF.

This clone appeared once. The gene calls are TRBV27 and TRBJ1-4; D unclear. V lost 5 bases to trimming and J lost 4 bases, with 14 bases between them. Germline CDR1 MNHEY, CDR2 SMNVEV (reference sequence). The CDR3 sequence is 15 residues long. The CDR3 reads CASSVIGRSNEKLFF. As DNA, the CDR3 is TGTGCCAGCAGTGTTATCGGACGGAGTAATGAAAAACTGTTTTTT.

DNA of the CDR3: TGTGCCAGCAGTGCCTGGAATGAGCAGTTCTTC. This translates into CASSAWNEQFF. The rearrangement links TRBV6-1 to TRBJ2-1; D gene uncertain. Looked up from germline, CDR1 is MNHNS and CDR2 is SASEGT. The CDR3 spans 11 residues. The germline V and J ends were trimmed by 4 bases and 7 bases, with 5 bases remaining between them.

The chain is built from TRBV7-9 and TRBJ2-2; D is possibly TRBD2 (5 bases). Germline V gene lookup returns CDR1 SEHNR and CDR2 FQNEAQ (reference sequence). The CDR3 length is 18 residues. V was trimmed by 2 bases and J by 3 bases, leaving 19 bases between them. CDR3 residues: CASSLRPLGVGDTGELFF. The CDR3, as DNA: TGTGCCAGCAGCTTACGGCCACTCGGGGTCGGGGACACCGGGGAGCTGTTTTTT.

The sample holds a few counts of this clone. This chain uses TRBV29-1 with TRBJ2-5; D remains unclear. V shed 5 bases and J shed 5 bases, with 9 bases lying between them. This CDR3 has 11 residues. Germline V gene sequence: CDR1 SQVTM, CDR2 ANQGSEA. In DNA form, the CDR3 reads TGCAGCGTTTCCCACATGGAGACCCAGTACTTC. Translating gives CSVSHMETQYF.

The chain couples TRBV7-9 to TRBJ2-3; D remains unclear. Trimming took 1 base from V and 6 from J, leaving 17 bases between them. CDR3 length equals 16 residues. Germline lookup yields CDR1 SEHNR and CDR2 FQNEAQ (reference sequence). The CDR3 DNA reads as TGTGCCAGCAGCTTAGTGTGGCAGTCCCCGTCCGATACGCAGTATTTT. Its translation is CASSLVWQSPSDTQYF.

The rearrangement uses TRBV7-2 and TRBJ2-3; 12 nucleotides match TRBD2. Germline V gives CDR1 SGHTA, CDR2 FQGNSA. V shed 5 bases, J shed 6 bases, and the junction held 9 bases outside the gene matches. The CDR3 length is 16 residues. This chain's CDR3 is CASSPRLAGERDTQYF. The CDR3 DNA follows: TGTGCCAGCAGCCCCCGACTAGCGGGAGAACGGGATACGCAGTATTTT.

The gene calls are TRBV9 and TRBJ2-2; D gene uncertain. V dropped 1 base and J dropped 2 bases, with 6 bases sitting between them. Germline CDR1 is SGDLS and CDR2 is YYNGEE. The CDR3 covers 14 residues. CDR3 coding DNA: TGTGCCAGCAGCGTAAGGAGCAACACCGGGGAGCTGTTTTTT. Translation gives CASSVRSNTGELFF. Full variable domain (missing parts from reference TRBV9 and TRBJ2-2): DSGVTQTPKHLITATGQRVTLRCSPRSGDLSVYWYQQSLDQGLQFLIQYYNGEERAKGNILERFSAQQFPDLHSELNLSSLELGDSALYFCASSVRSNTGELFFGEGSRLTVL.

This clone was counted once. The chain joins TRBV6-5 to TRBJ2-7, with D perhaps TRBD1 (6 bases). CDR3 length: 16 amino acids. V lost 0 bases, J lost 2 bases, and 14 bases lay in between. Germline-derived CDR1 and CDR2 are MNHEY and SVGAGI. The CDR3 spells CASSYSTPGQTYEQYF. CDR3 coding DNA: TGTGCCAGCAGTTACTCGACCCCCGGACAGACCTACGAGCAGTACTTC.

The V gene is TRBV18, the J gene TRBJ2-2; D gene uncertain. The V end was cut by 0 bases, the J end by 0 bases, with 2 bases between. Germline-derived CDR1 and CDR2 are KGHSH and LQKENI. This CDR3 comprises 14 residues. In nucleotides, the CDR3 is TGTGCCAGCTCACCACCTCCGAACACCGGGGAGCTGTTTTTT. The encoded protein is CASSPPPNTGELFF.

The V call is TRBV4-1, the J call TRBJ1-2, with a possible D match to TRBD1 (6 bases). With 4 bases removed from V and 1 base from J, the gap between germline ends came to 16 bases. The CDR3 runs 16 residues. In germline, CDR1 is MGHRA, CDR2 YSYEKL. The CDR3 nucleotides are TGCGCCAGCAGCCGAGCCGGGACATCAGTTAACTATGGCTACACCTTC. Protein: CASSRAGTSVNYGYTF.

The gene calls are TRBV9 and TRBJ2-7; unclear D gene. Between the trimmed V and J ends, which lost 0 bases and 0 bases, there was a span of 7 bases. The germline CDR1 and CDR2 sequences are SGDLS and YYNGEE. There are 14 residues in the CDR3. The CDR3 is CASSVASSSYEQYF. CDR3 DNA: TGTGCCAGCAGCGTAGCTTCCAGCTCCTACGAGCAGTACTTC.

This clone was detected only a few times. This chain links TRBV6-6 with TRBJ1-4; D call uncertain. This CDR3 has 16 amino acids. Per the germline V gene, CDR1 is MNHNY and CDR2 is SVGAGI (reference sequence). Trimming pared 0 bases from V and 8 bases from J, leaving 16 bases between. CDR3 residues: CASSYSVGMGGEKLFF. The CDR3 DNA reads TGTGCCAGCAGTTACTCTGTCGGGATGGGAGGCGAAAAACTGTTTTTT.